Below are 25 T cell receptor beta chains sequenced from a single sample in a study of shared clonotypes between healthy human individuals. The protocol was immunoSEQ multiplex PCR, while the TCRdb copy is restricted to in-frame clones and leaves out a portion. The data show a few million clones, over 85% seen once. Sequenced input: naive CD4+ T cells sorted from blood. Regarding subset: CD45RA+ positively selected. Every receptor here comes from a man younger than 35 in good health.

On this clone: The same CDR3 can be traced to other DNA sequences in this sample. The V and J genes are TRBV7-2 and TRBJ1-2, with D possibly matching TRBD1 (6 bases). Trimming cost V 5 bases and J 8 bases, with 9 bases left between them. The CDR3 runs to 11 residues. Germline V CDR1 and CDR2: SGHTA, FQGNSA. The CDR3 DNA reads as TGTGCCAGCAGCCCCGACAGGGGCTACACCTTC. Translating it yields CASSPDRGYTF.

The rearrangement links TRBV7-9 to TRBJ2-1; no clear D. Germline assignment: CDR1 SEHNR and CDR2 FQNEAQ (reference sequence). V was pared by 5 bases and J by 4 bases, with 6 bases between. This CDR3 has 12 amino acids. CDR3 sequence: CASSSLYNEQFF. The CDR3 DNA follows: TGTGCCAGCAGCAGTTTGTACAATGAGCAGTTCTTC.

A single count supports this clone. For the CDR3, the DNA is TGCGCCAGCAGCCAAGACTACACAGATACGCAGTATTTT. Translation gives CASSQDYTDTQYF. The gene calls are TRBV4-3 and TRBJ2-3; unclear D gene. The CDR3 has 13 amino acids. In germline, CDR1 is LGHNA, CDR2 YSLEER. Trimming shortened V by 0 bases and J by 2 bases, and 3 bases separated the two germline ends.

This rearrangement joins TRBV6-1 to TRBJ2-5, with a weak D call TRBD1 (6 bases). Germline CDR1 is MNHNS and CDR2 is SASEGT. V lost 5 bases and J lost 7, with 20 bases in between. The CDR3 extends over 15 amino acids. Here the CDR3 reads CASSSGQSPRSTQYF. The CDR3 coding sequence is TGTGCCAGCAGTAGTGGACAGTCCCCTCGTTCGACCCAGTACTTC.

The V call is TRBV5-5, the J call TRBJ2-5, with D perhaps TRBD1 or TRBD2 (6 bases each). V lost 0 bases, J lost 5 bases, and 14 bases lay in between. In germline, CDR1 is SGHKS, CDR2 YYEKEE (reference sequence). The CDR3 is 15 residues long. CDR3 nucleotide sequence: TGTGCCAGCAGCTTGGGAGGGGGGCGCCAGGAGACCCAGTACTTC. Translated, it gives CASSLGGGRQETQYF.

The V call is TRBV30, the J call TRBJ2-2; D is unclear. The V end was cut by 6 bases, the J end by 2 bases, with 13 bases between. Germline assignment: CDR1 GTSNPN and CDR2 SVGIG (reference sequence). The length of the CDR3 is 14 residues. The CDR3 bases are TGTGCCTGCCCCGGAAGGGATAACACCGGGGAGCTGTTTTTT. It encodes CACPGRDNTGELFF.

This chain uses TRBV7-8 with TRBJ2-2, with TRBD2 matching 8 bases. The CDR3 runs 17 residues. The V segment lost 1 base and the J segment 7 bases; nucleotides outside the gene matches: 11. Germline-derived CDR1 and CDR2 are SGHVS and FQNEAQ. The CDR3 bases are TGTGCCAGCAGCTTAGAGTATAGCGGGATAGGTATCGGGGAGCTGTTTTTT. Translation: CASSLEYSGIGIGELFF.

J is TRBJ1-5 and V is TRBV28; D may be TRBD1 (5 bases). This CDR3 is 14 amino acids long. Germline lookup yields CDR1 MDHEN and CDR2 SYDVKM. The V gene lost 9 bases and the J gene lost 6 bases, with 18 bases spanning the gap. This CDR3 is CASRGGGLRQPQHF. CDR3 in DNA: TGTGCCAGTAGGGGTGGGGGGTTGCGTCAGCCCCAGCATTTT.

The chain uses TRBV5-1 and TRBJ2-1; D may be TRBD2 (5 bases). Germline V gives CDR1 SGHRS, CDR2 YFSETQ. The CDR3 contains 16 residues. Trimming took off 1 base at V and 0 bases at J, with 11 bases between the two ends. DNA of the CDR3: TGCGCCAGCAGCTTGTTTTTGGGGAGCTCCTACAATGAGCAGTTCTTC. Translated: CASSLFLGSSYNEQFF.

On this clone itself: In the same sample, other DNA sequences code for this CDR3. The chain has TRBV5-1 and TRBJ2-5; D uncertain. The ends were cut back, 0 bases at V and 5 bases at J, with 8 bases in the middle. The V gene's germline CDR1 is SGHRS and CDR2 YFSETQ. This CDR3 region has 13 residues. The CDR3 is CASSLEGAETQYF. The CDR3 nucleotides read TGCGCCAGCAGCTTGGAGGGTGCGGAGACCCAGTACTTC.

This sequence joins TRBV2 and TRBJ2-5; 8 nucleotides agree with TRBD2. Germline V gene lookup returns CDR1 SNHLY and CDR2 FYNNEI. The CDR3 runs to 14 residues. V lost 6 bases and J lost 5; bases outside the gene matches: 8. This CDR3 reads CASRVGTSGETQYF. DNA of the CDR3: TGTGCCAGCAGAGTTGGGACTAGTGGGGAGACCCAGTACTTC.

The chain employs TRBV14 and TRBJ1-1, with unresolved D. CDR3 size: 13 residues. In germline, CDR1 is SGHDN, CDR2 FVKESK. V lost 3 bases, J lost 4 bases, and 9 bases lay in between. The CDR3 sequence: CASSQVSATEAFF. In nucleotides, the CDR3 is TGTGCCAGCAGCCAGGTCTCAGCCACTGAAGCTTTCTTT.

The chain is built from TRBV10-2 and TRBJ1-1; no firm D call. V lost 1 base to trimming and J lost 0 bases, with 15 bases between them. The CDR3 totals 17 residues. Germline loops: CDR1 WSHSY, CDR2 SAAADI. The CDR3 loop reads CASSEFSYLKLNTEAFF. The CDR3 bases are TGCGCCAGCAGTGAGTTTAGTTATCTGAAGTTGAACACTGAAGCTTTCTTT.

The chain has TRBV5-1 and TRBJ1-6, with 10 bases identical to TRBD1. The CDR3 spans 18 residues. Germline CDR1 is SGHRS and CDR2 is YFSETQ. With 1 base clipped from V and 3 bases from J, the junction kept 7 bases outside the gene matches. CDR3 region: CASSLQGGQGSYNSPLHF. The CDR3 nucleotides read TGCGCCAGCAGCTTGCAGGGGGGACAGGGGAGCTATAATTCACCCCTCCACTTT.

The CDR3 nucleotides read TGTGCCAGCACTCCTGCGGGAGGGGGTAACTACGAGCAGTACTTC. Protein sequence: CASTPAGGGNYEQYF. J is TRBJ2-7 and V is TRBV6-5, with 9 bases matching TRBD2. Germline loops: CDR1 MNHEY, CDR2 SVGAGI. The junction had 10 bases not matched to a gene; V was cut back by 7 bases and J by 3 bases. The CDR3 has 15 residues.

The DNA of the CDR3 is TGTGCCAGCAGCCTCGACGGTGGCTTGGGCGCTTTCTTT. This codes for CASSLDGGLGAFF. V gene TRBV7-9 combines with J gene TRBJ1-1; D is undetermined. The CDR3 is 13 residues long. Germline V gives CDR1 SEHNR, CDR2 FQNEAQ (reference sequence). V lost 5 bases and J 11 bases, leaving 18 bases between the germline ends.

This clone was found a few times. V gene TRBV2 combines with J gene TRBJ1-2, with TRBD1 matching 8 bases. Germline V gene lookup returns CDR1 SNHLY and CDR2 FYNNEI. Trimming removed 6 bases from V and 11 bases from J; junction bases left unmatched: 5. The CDR3 runs to 11 residues. This chain's CDR3 is CASRLDRAYTF. The CDR3 DNA reads as TGTGCCAGCAGGCTGGACAGGGCGTACACCTTC.

Here the CDR3 reads CASSLEGTPRPDTQYF. CDR3 DNA: TGTGCCAGCAGCTTAGAAGGGACGCCCAGGCCAGATACGCAGTATTTT. The chain links TRBV7-8 to TRBJ2-3, with D perhaps given as TRBD1 or TRBD2 (5 bases each). CDR1 and CDR2 (germline): SGHVS, FQNEAQ. The CDR3 extends over 16 amino acids. V was shortened by 1 base and J by 4 bases, with 15 bases between the two germline ends.

V usage is TRBV28 and J usage is TRBJ1-5, with TRBD1 as a possible D gene (5 bases). The V gene's germline CDR1 is MDHEN and CDR2 SYDVKM. The CDR3 covers 17 residues. V lost 3 bases and J 0 bases, leaving 15 bases between the germline ends. The chain's CDR3 is CASSFQGPLNSNQPQHF. CDR3 coding DNA: TGTGCCAGCAGTTTCCAGGGTCCCTTGAATAGCAATCAGCCCCAGCATTTT.

The chain couples TRBV5-1 to TRBJ2-1, with 8 bases lining up with TRBD2. V gave up 0 bases and J gave up 8 bases; unmatched junction bases: 4. From germline, CDR1 is SGHRS and CDR2 YFSETQ. The CDR3 has 14 amino acids. For the CDR3, the DNA is TGCGCCAGCAGCTTGGAGGCGGGAGGCCATGAGCAGTTCTTC. Translated, it gives CASSLEAGGHEQFF.

The J gene is TRBJ2-3, the V gene TRBV4-3; 10 bases align to TRBD1. Germline CDR1 is LGHNA and CDR2 is YSLEER. V shed 0 bases and J 2 bases; nucleotides not matched to a gene: 8. There are 18 residues in the CDR3. This CDR3 is CASSQEVRTGGFTDTQYF. In DNA form, the CDR3 reads TGCGCCAGCAGCCAAGAAGTGAGGACAGGGGGTTTCACAGATACGCAGTATTTT.

With regard to this clone: Other DNA sequences within the sample encode an identical CDR3. The chain links TRBV10-3 to TRBJ2-1; TRBD1 or TRBD2 may be the D gene (6 bases each). The CDR3 loop spans 15 amino acids. Trimming took 0 bases from V and 4 from J, leaving 10 bases between them. Germline V gene lookup returns CDR1 ENHRY and CDR2 SYGVKD. Here the CDR3 DNA reads TGTGCCATCAGTGAGTCGCAGGGGACTTACAATGAGCAGTTCTTC. It encodes CAISESQGTYNEQFF.

The chain combines TRBV11-1 with TRBJ2-3; maybe TRBD2 (7 bases). CDR3 length: 16 amino acids. V was cut by 1 base and J by 3 bases, with 14 bases left in between. Germline CDR1 SGHAT, CDR2 FQDESV (reference sequence). CDR3 loop: CASSLGGGVVTDTQYF. The CDR3, as DNA: TGTGCCAGCAGCTTAGGAGGGGGGGTGGTTACAGATACGCAGTATTTT.

The chain has TRBV7-2 and TRBJ2-1; the D gene is possibly TRBD2 (6 bases). V was shortened by 1 base and J by 3 bases, with 13 bases between the two germline ends. The CDR3 has 16 amino acids. Germline CDR1 is SGHTA and CDR2 is FQGNSA. This CDR3 is CASSLDGTAVYNEQFF. The DNA of the CDR3 is TGTGCCAGCAGCTTAGACGGGACTGCGGTCTACAATGAGCAGTTCTTC.

This chain links TRBV30 with TRBJ1-4; no reliable D call. The CDR3 has 10 amino acids. Germline V gene data show CDR1 as GTSNPN and CDR2 as SVGIG (reference sequence). Trimming pared 8 bases from V and 10 bases from J, leaving 11 bases between. Here the CDR3 reads CALEVGKLFF. DNA for the CDR3: TGTGCCCTAGAGGTGGGAAAACTGTTTTTT.